This is a list of T cell receptor beta chains from one sample in a study of shared clonotypes between healthy human individuals. Data came from immunoSEQ multiplex PCR; TCRdb stores just in-frame clones and leaves some out. The profile shows 2.3 million or so clones, roughly 93% of them singletons. The sequenced sample consisted of naive CD4+ T cells from PBMCs. Receptors originate from a man between 18 and 35 years old in good health. Some clones in this sample may be carry-over from other donors' samples. CDR3s leave out the opening cysteine and the closing phenylalanine or tryptophan. A D gene is named only where the DNA matches it firmly.

V	length	J	D	CDR3
TRBV5-1	16	TRBJ2-2	TRBD2	ASSGRLAGGPNTGELF
TRBV2	11	TRBJ1-2	-	ASSWRGDYGYT
TRBV7-9	11	TRBJ1-2	TRBD1	ASSPKDRGGYT
TRBV5-5	13	TRBJ1-3	-	ASSLTGRSGNTIY
TRBV5-1	14	TRBJ1-3	TRBD1	ASSSGQPMIGNTIY
TRBV5-1	12	TRBJ2-7	-	ASSVPDSAYEQY
TRBV7-3	14	TRBJ2-2	-	ASSLQPVSNTGELF
TRBV7-9	11	TRBJ1-1	-	ASDQGQNTEAF
TRBV5-1	12	TRBJ2-7	TRBD1	ASSPTGGTYEQY
TRBV5-1	9	TRBJ1-1	-	ASKGEDEAF
TRBV18	12	TRBJ2-1	TRBD2	ASSQGLVNNEQF
TRBV30	13	TRBJ2-3	TRBD2	AWSSTSDSTDTQY
TRBV27	15	TRBJ2-3	TRBD2	ASSSGPLAGDQDTQY
TRBV6-4	13	TRBJ2-1	TRBD2	ASSDVAGGYNEQF
TRBV4-2	13	TRBJ1-5	-	ASSQDLATDQPQH
TRBV28	12	TRBJ1-1	-	ASSAGGRGTEAF
TRBV29-1	12	TRBJ2-1	-	SVRAKEGDDEQF
TRBV11-3	14	TRBJ2-1	-	ASSLDIEQGNNEQF
TRBV28	11	TRBJ2-7	TRBD1	ASSWTGLVEQY
TRBV29-1	11	TRBJ2-7	-	SVTRGGPNEQY
TRBV2	11	TRBJ2-3	-	ASSELLASTQY
TRBV11-1	11	TRBJ2-2	-	ASSGGLTGELF
TRBV5-1	12	TRBJ2-2	-	ASSLDGSGGELF